The rows below give T cell receptor beta chains drawn from one sample of a study of blood T cell repertoires in COVID-19. The data were produced by immunoSEQ multiplex PCR, yet TCRdb's version contains in-frame clones alone and is incomplete. The sample lists 180,000 or so clones, roughly nine tenths occurring once. The sample consisted of peripheral blood. These receptor sequences come from a young man with acute or convalescent COVID-19. Each CDR3 is given with its conserved first and last residue. D genes are given only for firm matches. Rows give clone size only sometimes, using once, few, many, or a class for an expanded clone.

d_call	v_call	clone_size	j_call	cdr3_nt	cdr3_aa
TRBD1	TRBV7-2	NA	TRBJ1-6	TGTGCCAGCAGCTTCTGGGACAGGGAGAGATCACCCCTCCACTTT	CASSFWDRERSPLHF
TRBD1	TRBV6-5	NA	TRBJ2-3	TGTGCCAGCAGTAACCGGGACAGGGGGGATACGCAGTATTTT	CASSNRDRGDTQYF
TRBD2	TRBV6-1	few	TRBJ2-2	TGTGCCAGCAGTGAAGGGACTAGCGGGGCCGGGGAGCTGTTTTTT	CASSEGTSGAGELFF
NA	TRBV6-5	NA	TRBJ1-1	TGTGCCAGCAAGGCAGGGCTCATGAACACTGAAGCTTTCTTT	CASKAGLMNTEAFF
TRBD2	TRBV2	NA	TRBJ2-1	TGTGCCAGCAGTGACCCAACTAGCGGGGGGGCGGAGGAGCAGTTCTTC	CASSDPTSGGAEEQFF
NA	TRBV28	NA	TRBJ1-5	TGTGCCAGCATCAACTCCGGGACAAGTAGCAATCAGCCCCAGCATTTT	CASINSGTSSNQPQHF
NA	TRBV9	few	TRBJ1-2	TGTGCCAGCAGCCCTCAGGAGGGCTATGGCTACACCTTC	CASSPQEGYGYTF
NA	TRBV6-6	NA	TRBJ2-3	TGTGCCAGCAGCCGACCCCCCAGGGATACGCAGTATTTT	CASSRPPRDTQYF
NA	TRBV27	NA	TRBJ1-5	TGTGCCAGCAGTTTCGCGAGACAGGGCAATCAGCCCCAGCATTTT	CASSFARQGNQPQHF
TRBD1	TRBV14	NA	TRBJ1-2	TGTGCCAGCAGCCCGCCGGGACAGGGGGGTGGCTACACCTTC	CASSPPGQGGGYTF
TRBD1	TRBV19	NA	TRBJ1-1	TGTGCCAGTAGTATCTGGCAGGGGGCCATTCGGTGGAACACTGAAGCTTTCTTT	CASSIWQGAIRWNTEAFF
TRBD2	TRBV7-6	NA	TRBJ2-3	TGTGCCAGCAGCTTCCGACTAGCGGGGGGGCTGGATACGCAGTATTTT	CASSFRLAGGLDTQYF
TRBD1	TRBV4-1	NA	TRBJ2-7	TGCGCCAGCAGCCAAGACGACAGGGGGTTACCCTACGAGCAGTACTTC	CASSQDDRGLPYEQYF
NA	TRBV15	NA	TRBJ2-2	TGTGCCACCAGCGACTTGAACACCGGGGAGCTGTTTTTT	CATSDLNTGELFF
NA	TRBV30	NA	TRBJ1-5	TGTGCCTGGAGTGTAGGGGCTGGAGATCAGCCCCAGCATTTT	CAWSVGAGDQPQHF
TRBD1	TRBV30	NA	TRBJ2-7	TGTGCCTGGAGTGACCCGGCGTGGGGACAGGGGTTTTTGCTTAACTCCTACGAGCAGTACTTC	CAWSDPAWGQGFLLNSYEQYF
NA	TRBV19	NA	TRBJ2-1	TGTGCCAGTAGTTGGGGGGGCCTCTACAATGAGCAGTTCTTC	CASSWGGLYNEQFF
NA	TRBV7-9	NA	TRBJ1-4	TGTGCCAGCAGTCTGGATATTGGCGGCATAGAAAAACTGTTTTTT	CASSLDIGGIEKLFF
NA	TRBV6-5	once	TRBJ2-7	TGTGCCTCCCAGTCTCCCTACGAGCAGTACTTC	CASQSPYEQYF
NA	TRBV5-1	NA	TRBJ1-1	TGCGCCAGCAGCTTGGAAGCTACAGCAAACACTGAAGCTTTCTTT	CASSLEATANTEAFF
TRBD1	TRBV7-3	NA	TRBJ2-2	TGTGCCAGCAGCTCCAGGGGGATGCCCGGGGAGCTGTTTTTT	CASSSRGMPGELFF
TRBD1	TRBV19	NA	TRBJ1-6	TGTGCCAGTAGTCCCCACGCCGGGACAGGGTTTTCACCCCTCCACTTT	CASSPHAGTGFSPLHF
TRBD1	TRBV7-9	NA	TRBJ2-2	TGTGCCAGTTCAGGACAGGGATGGACCGGGGAGCTGTTTTTT	CASSGQGWTGELFF
TRBD2	TRBV7-2	NA	TRBJ2-1	TGTGCCAGCAAAAAGCGGGGGGGGCCAAATGAGCAGTTCTTC	CASKKRGGPNEQFF
NA	TRBV10-3	NA	TRBJ1-6	TGTGCCATCAGTGAGATGGACAGAACCCAGCTAAATTCACCCCTCCACTTT	CAISEMDRTQLNSPLHF
TRBD2	TRBV18	NA	TRBJ2-1	TGTGCCAGCTCACCACCCCGGACTAGGGAAGAGCAGTTCTTC	CASSPPRTREEQFF
NA	TRBV27	NA	TRBJ2-1	TGTGCCAGCTTCGCCAGGGGTAGTAGAGGTGAGCAGTTCTTC	CASFARGSRGEQFF
TRBD1	TRBV2	few	TRBJ1-6	TGTGCCAGCAGTCTCGGGGGACAGGGGGCATCACCCCTCCACTTT	CASSLGGQGASPLHF